The T cell receptor beta chain described here comes from a study of blood T cell repertoires in COVID-19. Study background: T cells, B-cell-depleted T cells, or PBMCs provided the cDNA or gDNA that served as material.

Original processing notes: It was from reference gene primer amplification that nucleated cell counts were estimated. Method: immunoSEQ multiplex PCR; TCRdb's copy keeps in-frame clones and lacks some. That table supplies the V and J calls and clone size; D and trimming were determined from the DNA. The sample consists of around 150,000 clones, over 75% of them appearing once. Trimming at V came to 3 bases and at J to 3 bases, leaving 2 bases not matched to a gene. CDR1 is KGHSH and CDR2 is LQKENI in the germline V gene. The CDR3 is 13 residues long. The TCR comes from a man in his sixties with active or convalescent COVID-19. Sequencing was performed on peripheral blood. This rearrangement joins TRBV18 to TRBJ2-7; the match to TRBD2 covers 7 bases. In DNA, the CDR3 is TGTGCCAGCTCACCGAGCGGGATCTACGAGCAGTACTTC. It encodes CASSPSGIYEQYF.